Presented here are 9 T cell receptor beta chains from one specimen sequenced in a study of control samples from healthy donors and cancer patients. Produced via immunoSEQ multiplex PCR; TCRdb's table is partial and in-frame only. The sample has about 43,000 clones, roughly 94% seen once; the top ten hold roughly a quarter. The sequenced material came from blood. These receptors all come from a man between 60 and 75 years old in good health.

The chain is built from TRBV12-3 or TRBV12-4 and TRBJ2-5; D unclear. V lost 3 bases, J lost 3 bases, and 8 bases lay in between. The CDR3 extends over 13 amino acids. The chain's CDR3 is CASSFGSEETQYF. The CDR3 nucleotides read TGTGCCAGCAGTTTTGGTTCAGAAGAGACCCAGTACTTC.

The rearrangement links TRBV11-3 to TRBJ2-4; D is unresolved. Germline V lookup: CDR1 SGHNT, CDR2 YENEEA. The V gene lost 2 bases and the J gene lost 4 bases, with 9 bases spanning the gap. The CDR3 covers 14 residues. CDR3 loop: CASSLSGNKNIQYF. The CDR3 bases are TGTGCCAGCAGCTTATCTGGAAATAAAAACATTCAGTACTTC.

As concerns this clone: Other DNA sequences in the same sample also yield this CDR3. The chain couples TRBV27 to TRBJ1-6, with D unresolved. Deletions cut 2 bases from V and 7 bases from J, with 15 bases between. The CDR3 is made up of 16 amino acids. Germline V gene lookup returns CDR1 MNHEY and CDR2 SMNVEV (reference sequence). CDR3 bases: TGTGCCAGCAGTTTAACTTGGGCAGGTAGGAATTCACCCCTCCACTTT. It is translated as CASSLTWAGRNSPLHF.

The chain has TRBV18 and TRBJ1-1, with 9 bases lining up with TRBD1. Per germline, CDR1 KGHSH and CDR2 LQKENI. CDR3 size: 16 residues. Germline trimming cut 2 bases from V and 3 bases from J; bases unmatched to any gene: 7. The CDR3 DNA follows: TGTGCCAGCTCACCAGGGGTGAGACAGGGGGACACTGAAGCTTTCTTT. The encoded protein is CASSPGVRQGDTEAFF.

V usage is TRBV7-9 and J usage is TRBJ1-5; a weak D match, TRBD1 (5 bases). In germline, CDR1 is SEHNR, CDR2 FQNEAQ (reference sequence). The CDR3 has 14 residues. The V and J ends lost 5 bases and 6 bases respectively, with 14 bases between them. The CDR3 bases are TGTGCCAGCAGCCCGGGGGGATGGGGTCAGCCCCAGCATTTT. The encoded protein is CASSPGGWGQPQHF.

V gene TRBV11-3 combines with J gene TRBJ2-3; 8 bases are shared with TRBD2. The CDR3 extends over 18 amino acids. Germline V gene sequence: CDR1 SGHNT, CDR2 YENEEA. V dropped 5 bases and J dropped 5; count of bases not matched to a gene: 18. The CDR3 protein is CASSPKGGSGTWRDTQYF. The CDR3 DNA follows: TGTGCCAGCAGCCCCAAAGGAGGTAGCGGGACTTGGAGAGATACGCAGTATTTT.

The CDR3, as DNA: TGTGCCACCAGTGATCCCTCTCTAGCGGGAAGGTTCAATGAGCAGTTCTTC. This gives the protein CATSDPSLAGRFNEQFF. The chain uses TRBV24-1 and TRBJ2-1; TRBD2 matches at 9 bases. The germline V gene has CDR1 KGHDR and CDR2 SFDVKD. The ends lost 3 bases at V and 6 bases at J; junction bases unmatched: 11. The CDR3 loop spans 17 amino acids.

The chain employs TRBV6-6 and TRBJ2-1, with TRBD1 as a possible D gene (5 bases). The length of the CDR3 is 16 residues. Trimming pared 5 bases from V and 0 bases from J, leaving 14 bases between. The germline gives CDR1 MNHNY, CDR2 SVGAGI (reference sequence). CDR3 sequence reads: CASSRQNSYSYNEQFF. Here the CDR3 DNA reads TGTGCCAGCAGTCGACAGAATTCCTACTCCTACAATGAGCAGTTCTTC.

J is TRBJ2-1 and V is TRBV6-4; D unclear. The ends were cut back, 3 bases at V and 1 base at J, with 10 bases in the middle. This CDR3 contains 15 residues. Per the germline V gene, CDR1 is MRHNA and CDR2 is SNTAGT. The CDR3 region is CASSENVGSYNEQFF. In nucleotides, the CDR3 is TGTGCCAGCAGTGAGAACGTGGGGTCCTACAATGAGCAGTTCTTC.